The next 17 T cell receptor beta chains were all read from a single sample in a study of tissue T cells after allogeneic stem cell transplantation. Assay used: immunoSEQ multiplex PCR; TCRdb lists only in-frame clones, some missing. This sample yields about 2,000 clones, of which about 78% are seen a single time; around 8.9% belongs to the top ten. The starting material was colon tissue, obtained at autopsy. These receptor sequences come from a male patient aged 35-70 years with steroid-refractory graft-versus-host disease after an allogeneic stem cell transplant. Some T cells may be transferred from the graft donor.

The chain links TRBV6-5 to TRBJ2-5; 10 positions agree with TRBD2. CDR3 length: 15 residues. Germline V gives CDR1 MNHEY, CDR2 SVGAGI. V dropped 7 bases and J dropped 4; count of bases not matched to a gene: 9. The CDR3 here is CASTRAGGPTETQYF. Written as DNA, the CDR3 is TGTGCCAGCACCCGAGCGGGGGGGCCAACAGAGACCCAGTACTTC.

This clone was seen only a few times. The V call is TRBV11-2, the J call TRBJ2-5, with D unclear. The CDR3 has 13 amino acids. Trimming took 1 base from V and 0 from J, leaving 3 bases between them. Per the germline V gene, CDR1 is SGHAT and CDR2 is FQNNGV. The CDR3 protein is CASSLADQETQYF. CDR3 DNA: TGTGCCAGCAGCTTAGCGGACCAAGAGACCCAGTACTTC.

This sequence joins TRBV6-5 and TRBJ1-6; 7 nucleotides line up with TRBD1. The CDR3 sequence is 14 residues long. Unmatched junction bases numbered 8, after V lost 6 bases and J lost 9 bases. The germline V gene has CDR1 MNHEY and CDR2 SVGAGI. The CDR3 reads CASSRQGSVSPLHF. CDR3 nucleotide sequence: TGTGCCAGCAGCCGACAGGGATCAGTTTCACCCCTCCACTTT.

V gene TRBV2 combines with J gene TRBJ2-1; 11 bases agree with TRBD2. The junction had 7 bases not matched to a gene; V was cut back by 6 bases and J by 6 bases. There are 15 residues in the CDR3. Germline V gene lookup returns CDR1 SNHLY and CDR2 FYNNEI. CDR3 nucleotides: TGTGCCAGCAGGGATCTAGCGGGAGGTCCCAATGAGCAGTTCTTC. It translates to CASRDLAGGPNEQFF.

V is TRBV5-1 and J is TRBJ1-2; TRBD1 agrees at 7 bases. The V gene end was trimmed by 3 bases and the J gene end by 0 bases; junction bases not matched to a gene: 2. CDR3 length: 14 amino acids. Germline V gives CDR1 SGHRS, CDR2 YFSETQ. Here the CDR3 DNA reads TGCGCCAGCAGCTGGACAGGAGCTAACTATGGCTACACCTTC. This sequence encodes CASSWTGANYGYTF.

The rearrangement uses TRBV4-2 and TRBJ2-7, with TRBD1 matching 10 bases. V dropped 2 bases and J dropped 1; count of bases not matched to a gene: 11. The length of the CDR3 is 18 residues. Per germline, CDR1 LGHNA and CDR2 YNFKEQ. This chain's CDR3 is CASSQTFSPGQGSYEQYF. In DNA, the CDR3 is TGTGCCAGCAGCCAAACTTTTTCACCGGGACAGGGGTCCTACGAGCAGTACTTC.

This rearrangement joins TRBV7-9 to TRBJ2-5; D might be TRBD2 (6 bases). The germline V gene has CDR1 SEHNR and CDR2 FQNEAQ (reference sequence). V was clipped by 2 bases and J by 5 bases, with 9 bases between them. The CDR3 runs 13 residues. DNA for the CDR3: TGTGCCAGCAGCTTAACAGGAGGGGAGACCCAGTACTTC. Protein: CASSLTGGETQYF.

This clone was picked up one time. The chain combines TRBV7-2 with TRBJ2-3; the D is unclear. V lost 0 bases and J 6 bases, leaving 7 bases between the germline ends. The length of the CDR3 is 13 residues. The germline V gene encodes CDR1 SGHTA and CDR2 FQGNSA. The CDR3 DNA follows: TGTGCCAGCAGCTTAGCGGGGTTCGATACGCAGTATTTT. Its protein is CASSLAGFDTQYF.

This clone was picked up a small number of times. This sample includes further DNA sequences coding for the same CDR3. The V call is TRBV5-6, the J call TRBJ2-1; D is unresolved. Germline CDR1 is SGHDT and CDR2 is YYEEEE. The germline V and J ends were trimmed by 2 bases and 0 bases, with 6 bases remaining between them. The CDR3 extends over 14 amino acids. CDR3 in amino acids: CASSFGFSYNEQFF. DNA for the CDR3: TGTGCCAGCAGCTTTGGGTTCTCCTACAATGAGCAGTTCTTC. The complete variable domain, with remaining parts taken from reference TRBV5-6 and TRBJ2-1, reads DAGVTQSPTHLIKTRGQQVTLRCSPKSGHDTVSWYQQALGQGPQFIFQYYEEEERQRGNFPDRFSGHQFPNYSSELNVNALLLGDSALYLCASSFGFSYNEQFFGPGTRLTVL.

The chain uses TRBV5-6 and TRBJ1-4; possibly TRBD1 for D (6 bases). V dropped 2 bases and J dropped 2 bases, with 13 bases sitting between them. CDR1 is SGHDT, CDR2 YYEEEE, per germline. The CDR3 sequence is 16 residues long. CDR3 region: CASSLITGSTNEKLFF. CDR3 coding DNA: TGTGCCAGCAGCTTAATCACAGGGTCGACTAATGAAAAACTGTTTTTT.

The rearrangement uses TRBV28 and TRBJ2-1; TRBD1 matches 7 bases. Trimming at V came to 6 bases and at J to 2 bases, leaving 7 bases not matched to a gene. The CDR3 loop spans 15 amino acids. Germline-derived CDR1 and CDR2 are MDHEN and SYDVKM. The CDR3 loop reads CASSPGQLTYNEQFF. CDR3 in DNA: TGTGCCAGCAGCCCGGGACAGCTCACCTACAATGAGCAGTTCTTC.

The chain is built from TRBV7-2 and TRBJ2-3; possibly TRBD2 for D (5 bases). CDR1 is SGHTA and CDR2 is FQGNSA in the germline V gene. The CDR3 runs to 16 residues. Trimming pared 5 bases from V and 1 base from J, leaving 16 bases between. The CDR3 loop is CASSDTRAVGTDTQYF. In nucleotides, the CDR3 is TGTGCCAGCAGCGACACTAGGGCCGTCGGCACAGATACGCAGTATTTT.

The V call is TRBV4-3, the J call TRBJ2-7; 10 nucleotides match TRBD2. V gave up 3 bases and J gave up 3 bases; unmatched junction bases: 5. The CDR3 loop spans 15 amino acids. Germline CDR1 LGHNA, CDR2 YSLEER. CDR3 in amino acids: CASSHHSSGSYEQYF. The CDR3 nucleotides read TGCGCCAGCAGCCACCACTCTAGCGGGAGCTACGAGCAGTACTTC.

The chain employs TRBV5-5 and TRBJ2-1; D is perhaps TRBD1 (6 bases). CDR1 and CDR2 from the germline V gene are SGHKS and YYEKEE (reference sequence). This CDR3 spans 12 amino acids. V was clipped by 7 bases and J by 7 bases, with 12 bases between them. The CDR3 DNA sequence: TGTGCCAGCTCGGGACACACGAATGAGCAGTTCTTC. Amino acid sequence: CASSGHTNEQFF.

DNA for the CDR3: TGTGCCACCAGCAGAGAGGGGACCATGAACACTGAAGCTTTCTTT. The encoded protein is CATSREGTMNTEAFF. The chain has TRBV15 and TRBJ1-1; maybe TRBD1 (5 bases). There are 15 residues in the CDR3. Germline values: CDR1 LNHNV, CDR2 YYDKDF (reference sequence). V was shortened by 0 bases and J by 0 bases, with 8 bases between the two germline ends.

V is TRBV6-5 and J is TRBJ2-4; unclear D gene. V shed 4 bases and J shed 4 bases, with 11 bases lying between them. The germline CDR1 and CDR2 sequences are MNHEY and SVGAGI. CDR3 length: 14 residues. The CDR3 sequence is CASSFTSGKNIQYF. The CDR3 DNA sequence: TGTGCCAGCAGTTTTACTTCTGGAAAAAACATTCAGTACTTC.

This rearrangement joins TRBV7-9 to TRBJ2-7; the D is unclear. CDR1 is SEHNR and CDR2 is FQNEAQ in the germline V gene (reference sequence). Trimming removed 3 bases from V and 7 bases from J, with 10 bases in between. The CDR3 is 12 residues long. The CDR3 loop reads CASSFLAGEQYF. Here the CDR3 DNA reads TGTGCCAGCAGCTTCCTGGCCGGGGAGCAGTACTTC.